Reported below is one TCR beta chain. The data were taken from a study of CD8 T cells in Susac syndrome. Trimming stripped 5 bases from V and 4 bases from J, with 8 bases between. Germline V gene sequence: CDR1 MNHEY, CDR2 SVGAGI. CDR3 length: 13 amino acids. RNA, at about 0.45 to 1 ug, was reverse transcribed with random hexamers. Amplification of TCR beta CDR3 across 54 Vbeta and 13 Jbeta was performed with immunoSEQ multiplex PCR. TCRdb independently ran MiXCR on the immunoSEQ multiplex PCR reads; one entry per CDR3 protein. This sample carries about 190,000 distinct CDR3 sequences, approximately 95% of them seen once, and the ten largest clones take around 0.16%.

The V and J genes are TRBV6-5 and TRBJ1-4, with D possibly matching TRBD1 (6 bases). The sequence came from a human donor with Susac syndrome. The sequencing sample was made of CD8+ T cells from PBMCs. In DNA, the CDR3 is TGTGCCAGCAGTACAGGGAGTAATGAAAAACTGTTTTTT. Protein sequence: CASSTGSNEKLFF.